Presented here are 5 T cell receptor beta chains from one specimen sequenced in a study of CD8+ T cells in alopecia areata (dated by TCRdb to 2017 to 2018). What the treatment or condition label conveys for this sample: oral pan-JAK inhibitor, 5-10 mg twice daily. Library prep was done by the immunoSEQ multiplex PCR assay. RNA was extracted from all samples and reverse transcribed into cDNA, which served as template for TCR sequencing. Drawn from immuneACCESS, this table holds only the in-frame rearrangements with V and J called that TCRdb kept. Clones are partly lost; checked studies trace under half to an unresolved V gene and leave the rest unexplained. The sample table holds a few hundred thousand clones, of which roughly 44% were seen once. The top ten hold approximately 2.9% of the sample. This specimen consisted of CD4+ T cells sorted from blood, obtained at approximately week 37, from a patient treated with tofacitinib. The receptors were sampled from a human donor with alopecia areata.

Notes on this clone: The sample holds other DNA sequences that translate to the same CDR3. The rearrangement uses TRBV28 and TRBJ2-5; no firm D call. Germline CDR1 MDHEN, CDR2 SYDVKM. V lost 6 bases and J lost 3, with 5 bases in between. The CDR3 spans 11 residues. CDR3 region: CASRSEETQYF. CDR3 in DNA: TGTGCCAGCAGGTCGGAAGAGACCCAGTACTTC.

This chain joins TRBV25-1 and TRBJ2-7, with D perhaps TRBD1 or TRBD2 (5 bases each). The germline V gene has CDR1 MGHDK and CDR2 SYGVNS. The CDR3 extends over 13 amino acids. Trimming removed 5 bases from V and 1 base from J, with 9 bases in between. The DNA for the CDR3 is TGTGCCAGCAGTCGGGGCCCGTCCTACGAGCAGTACTTC. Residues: CASSRGPSYEQYF.

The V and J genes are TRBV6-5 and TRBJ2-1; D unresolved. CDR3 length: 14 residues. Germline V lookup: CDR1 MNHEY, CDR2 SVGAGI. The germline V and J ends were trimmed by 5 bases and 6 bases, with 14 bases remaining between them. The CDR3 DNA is TGTGCCAGCAGTCCCCTGCGGCAGAGCAATGAGCAGTTCTTC. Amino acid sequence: CASSPLRQSNEQFF.

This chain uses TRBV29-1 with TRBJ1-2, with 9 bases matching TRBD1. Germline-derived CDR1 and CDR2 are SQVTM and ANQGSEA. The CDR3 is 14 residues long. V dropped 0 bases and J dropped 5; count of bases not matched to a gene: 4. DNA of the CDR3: TGCAGCGTTGAAGATCACAGGGGGCAATATGGCTACACCTTC. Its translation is CSVEDHRGQYGYTF.

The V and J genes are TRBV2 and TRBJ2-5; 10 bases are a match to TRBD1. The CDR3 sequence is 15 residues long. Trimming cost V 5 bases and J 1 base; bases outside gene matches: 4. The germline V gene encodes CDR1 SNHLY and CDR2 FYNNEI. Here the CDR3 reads CASSYDRGLQETQYF. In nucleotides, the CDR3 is TGTGCCAGCAGTTACGACAGGGGGCTCCAAGAGACCCAGTACTTC.